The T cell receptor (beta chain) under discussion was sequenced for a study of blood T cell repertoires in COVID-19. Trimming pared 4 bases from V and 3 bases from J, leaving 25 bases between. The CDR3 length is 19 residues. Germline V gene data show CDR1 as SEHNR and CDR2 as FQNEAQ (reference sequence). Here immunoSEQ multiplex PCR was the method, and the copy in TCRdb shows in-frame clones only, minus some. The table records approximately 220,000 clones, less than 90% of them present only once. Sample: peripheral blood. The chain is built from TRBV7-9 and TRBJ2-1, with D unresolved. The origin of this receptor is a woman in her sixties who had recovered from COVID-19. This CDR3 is CASSSPLRLNAVLYNEQFF. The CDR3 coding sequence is TGTGCCAGCAGCTCACCCTTGAGGTTGAACGCAGTACTCTACAATGAGCAGTTCTTC.